A single sample is the source of the 30 T cell receptor beta chains below, sequenced in a study of blood T cells in healthy people across ages (dated by TCRdb to the mid-2010s). Receptor libraries were prepared by 5' RACE. The reads were generated on an Illumina HiSeq 2500. A second PCR of roughly 7 to 12 cycles was run with a J-beta primer mix and a sample-barcoded 5' primer. TCRdb's own reprocessing of the public reads used fastp at Q25 and MiXCR and kept productive beta chains. Duplicate CDR3 protein sequences are folded into a single record with the most common DNA and genes. Across this sample there are roughly 1.5 million distinct CDR3 sequences, with 42% seen only once. About 4.1% of the sample belongs to the ten largest clones. Sequencing used blood. The receptors were sampled from a young woman in good health.

This clonotype showed up just a few times. This rearrangement joins TRBV5-1 to TRBJ2-4; D tentatively reads TRBD1 or TRBD2 (5 bases each). V was clipped by 4 bases and J by 0 bases, with 11 bases between them. This CDR3 region has 15 residues. The germline V gene has CDR1 SGHRS and CDR2 YFSETQ. The DNA of the CDR3 is TGCGCCAGCAGCACCGGGACCTTAGCCAAAAACATTCAGTACTTC. This codes for CASSTGTLAKNIQYF.

This chain joins TRBV3-1 and TRBJ2-7; D remains unclear. This CDR3 has 13 amino acids. Germline CDR1 LGHDT, CDR2 YNNKEL (reference sequence). V was cut by 1 base and J by 11 bases, with 15 bases left in between. CDR3 DNA: TGTGCCAGCAGCCAAGCTGTAGGTTTTCGGGAGTACTTC. It codes for CASSQAVGFREYF.

Concerning this clonotype itself: The junction differs from germline at one of its ends, possibly a read error. The chain links TRBV25-1 to TRBJ1-1, with D possibly being TRBD1 (5 bases). Germline V lookup: CDR1 MGHDK, CDR2 SYGVNS. This CDR3 has 11 amino acids. The DNA of the CDR3 is TGTGCCAGCAGTGAAGGCAGGGAAGATTTCTTT. This gives the protein CASSEGREDFF.

This clonotype was detected only a few times. Here the CDR3 reads CASSQNVRAGREGYTF. The DNA for the CDR3 is TGTGCCAGCAGCCAAAACGTAAGAGCAGGGCGTGAGGGCTACACCTTC. The V gene is TRBV3-1, the J gene TRBJ1-2; maybe TRBD1 (5 bases). CDR1 and CDR2 from the germline V gene are LGHDT and YNNKEL (reference sequence). The CDR3 consists of 16 residues. Deletions cut 2 bases from V and 8 bases from J, with 21 bases between.

V and J are TRBV5-5 and TRBJ2-2; D not resolved. The CDR3 sequence is 14 residues long. Germline values: CDR1 SGHKS, CDR2 YYEKEE (reference sequence). V was clipped by 4 bases and J by 0 bases, with 7 bases between them. The CDR3 coding sequence is TGTGCCAGCAGCCCGCACTCGAACACCGGGGAGCTGTTTTTT. It codes for CASSPHSNTGELFF.

The sample holds a few counts of this clonotype. The chain employs TRBV12-3 or TRBV12-4 and TRBJ1-1; perhaps TRBD1 as D (6 bases). The CDR3 covers 15 residues. V shed 1 base and J shed 6 bases, with 15 bases lying between them. CDR3 coding DNA: TGTGCCAGCAGTTTAGGGCAGGGGAGGGAACCTGAAGCTTTCTTT. Protein: CASSLGQGREPEAFF.

The chain uses TRBV12-3 or TRBV12-4 and TRBJ2-7; 14 positions agree with TRBD2. Gene TRBJ2-5 matches the end of the DNA better, so the J call may be wrong. The CDR3 spans 20 residues. The CDR3 loop is CASRIQRRGLAGGIVQTQYF. CDR3 in DNA: TGTGCCAGCAGGATCCAGAGAAGAGGACTAGCGGGGGGAATAGTTCAGACCCAGTACTTC.

V and J are TRBV9 and TRBJ2-3; 9 nucleotides match TRBD2. The CDR3 has 15 amino acids. Germline V gene data show CDR1 as SGDLS and CDR2 as YYNGEE. The junction had 3 bases not matched to a gene; V was cut back by 0 bases and J by 4 bases. The DNA for the CDR3 is TGTGCCAGCAGCGTAGAAGCGGGAGGTTCAGATACGCAGTATTTT. This encodes CASSVEAGGSDTQYF.

The chain employs TRBV29-1 and TRBJ2-3; 10 bases are a match to TRBD2. Trimming took 0 bases from V and 8 from J; bases not matched to a gene: 8. The CDR3 length is 15 residues. Germline CDR1 SQVTM, CDR2 ANQGSEA. CDR3: CSVEDRAGGPGTQYF. The CDR3 DNA is TGCAGCGTTGAAGATCGAGCGGGAGGGCCCGGTACGCAGTATTTT.

J is TRBJ1-1 and V is TRBV20-1; tentatively, D is TRBD1 (6 bases). Trimming removed 1 base at V and 10 bases at J, with 13 bases between. Germline V gives CDR1 DFQATT, CDR2 SNEGSKA (reference sequence). CDR3 length equals 12 residues. CDR3 loop: CSARGQGGGAFF. In DNA form, the CDR3 reads TGCAGTGCTAGAGGACAAGGGGGGGGAGCTTTCTTT.

The V and J genes are TRBV12-3 or TRBV12-4 and TRBJ1-1, with D possibly matching TRBD1 (5 bases). V was clipped by 4 bases and J by 11 bases, with 17 bases between them. The CDR3 totals 13 residues. The CDR3 coding sequence is TGTGCCAGCAGTTGGGCCTTGGGGCGAGGGGCTTTCTTT. Encoded protein: CASSWALGRGAFF.

The chain joins TRBV20-1 to TRBJ2-1; 7 bases line up with TRBD2. Unmatched junction bases numbered 9, after V lost 6 bases and J lost 4 bases. The CDR3 sequence is 14 residues long. Germline CDR1 is DFQATT and CDR2 is SNEGSKA (reference sequence). CDR3 in DNA: TGCAGTGCCCTTGGACGGGGAGGGTACAATGAGCAGTTCTTC. Translated: CSALGRGGYNEQFF.

The chain couples TRBV7-9 to TRBJ2-2; D is tentatively TRBD1 or TRBD2 (5 bases each). This CDR3 contains 13 residues. Germline CDR1 is SEHNR and CDR2 is FQNEAQ (reference sequence). Trimming removed 6 bases at V and 6 bases at J, with 11 bases between. In nucleotides, the CDR3 is TGTGCCAGCAGGGGACCCACAGCCGGGGAGCTGTTTTTT. The encoded protein is CASRGPTAGELFF.

V and J are TRBV18 and TRBJ2-1; 13 bases align to TRBD2. After removal of 6 bases from V and 5 bases from J, the junction contained 7 bases not matched to a gene. Looked up from germline, CDR1 is KGHSH and CDR2 is LQKENI. There are 16 residues in the CDR3. DNA for the CDR3: TGTGCCAGCTCGTCCGGGACTAGCGGGGCGAACAATGAGCAGTTCTTC. Protein: CASSSGTSGANNEQFF.

This clonotype has just a few counts. The genes are TRBV5-1 and TRBJ2-7; TRBD2 matches 9 bases. The CDR3 spans 16 residues. CDR1 is SGHRS and CDR2 is YFSETQ in the germline V gene. V shed 0 bases, J shed 2 bases, and the junction held 6 bases outside the gene matches. Written as DNA, the CDR3 is TGCGCCAGCAGCTTGGAATCTAGCGGGATTACCTACGAGCAGTACTTC. As protein: CASSLESSGITYEQYF. Drawing the rest from reference TRBV5-1 and TRBJ2-7, the complete variable domain is KAGVTQTPRYLIKTRGQQVTLSCSPISGHRSVSWYQQTPGQGLQFLFEYFSETQRNKGNFPGRFSGRQFSNSRSEMNVSTLELGDSALYLCASSLESSGITYEQYFGPGTRLTVT.

This clonotype was observed a single time. V gene TRBV29-1 combines with J gene TRBJ2-3, with D uncertain. The CDR3 is 10 amino acids. Germline CDR1 reads SQVTM; CDR2 reads ANQGSEA. V was clipped by 7 bases and J by 2 bases, with 4 bases between them. The CDR3 sequence: CSEDTDTQYF. CDR3 bases: TGCAGCGAGGACACAGATACGCAGTATTTT.

This clonotype was seen more than once but under ten times. This chain uses TRBV20-1 with TRBJ2-6, with 10 bases that match TRBD1. The ends lost 4 bases at V and 0 bases at J; junction bases unmatched: 6. The germline CDR1 and CDR2 sequences are DFQATT and SNEGSKA (reference sequence). This CDR3 is built from 17 residues. The CDR3 loop reads CSATGTGVDSGANVLTF. The CDR3 nucleotides are TGCAGTGCTACCGGGACAGGGGTTGACTCTGGGGCCAACGTCCTGACTTTC.

This clonotype was seen a handful of times. V usage is TRBV28 and J usage is TRBJ2-7; tentative D call: TRBD1 (5 bases). The length of the CDR3 is 14 residues. From germline, CDR1 is MDHEN and CDR2 SYDVKM. V lost 3 bases and J lost 3, with 12 bases in between. CDR3 DNA: TGTGCCAGCAGTTTTTTCAGGGCAATCTACGAGCAGTACTTC. As protein: CASSFFRAIYEQYF.

This clonotype turned up a few times. The rearrangement uses TRBV27 and TRBJ2-5; maybe TRBD1 (6 bases). V dropped 3 bases and J dropped 5 bases, with 25 bases sitting between them. CDR3 size: 18 residues. Per the germline V gene, CDR1 is MNHEY and CDR2 is SMNVEV (reference sequence). CDR3: CASSFLYREGWSMETQYF. The CDR3 DNA is TGTGCCAGCAGTTTTCTTTACAGGGAAGGTTGGTCGATGGAGACCCAGTACTTC.

The chain has TRBV21-1 and TRBJ1-1. TRBV21-1 is tagged as a pseudogene. CDR3 size: 14 residues. The DNA of the CDR3 is TGTGCCAGCAGCAATGGCGGCAGGAACACTGAAGCTTTCTTT. It yields the protein CASSNGGRNTEAFF.

This chain connects TRBV4-3 to TRBJ1-2, with D hard to call. Per germline, CDR1 LGHNA and CDR2 YSLEER. CDR3 length: 16 amino acids. V was clipped by 1 base and J by 4 bases, with 16 bases between them. CDR3 sequence: CASSQGLQEWSYGYTF. The CDR3 DNA follows: TGCGCCAGCAGCCAAGGATTGCAGGAATGGAGCTATGGCTACACCTTC.

The chain combines TRBV10-3 with TRBJ2-1; D unclear. V dropped 3 bases and J dropped 7 bases, with 31 bases sitting between them. CDR1 and CDR2 from the germline V gene are ENHRY and SYGVKD. The CDR3 spans 20 residues. The CDR3 reads CAISDSGRRLSSVFLNEQFF. DNA of the CDR3: TGTGCCATCAGTGATTCGGGCAGGCGGTTATCGTCGGTATTCCTAAATGAGCAGTTCTTC.

V usage is TRBV7-2 and J usage is TRBJ1-4, with 8 bases aligning to TRBD1. Germline V lookup: CDR1 SGHTA, CDR2 FQGNSA. V shed 7 bases, J shed 7 bases, and the junction held 8 bases outside the gene matches. The CDR3 is 14 amino acids. The CDR3 DNA reads TGTGCCAGCACCCCGGACAGGGCGACTGAAAAACTGTTTTTT. Translation gives CASTPDRATEKLFF.

This clonotype occurred a few times. The chain recombines TRBV18 with TRBJ2-7; D remains unclear. This CDR3 has 15 residues. Germline V gene data show CDR1 as KGHSH and CDR2 as LQKENI. Trimming left V 0 bases short and J 4 bases short, with 13 bases between. The DNA for the CDR3 is TGTGCCAGCTCACCACCGGCCGGGCCCCTATACGAGCAGTACTTC. This encodes CASSPPAGPLYEQYF.

This clonotype showed up just a few times. This chain's CDR3 is CASSKQGAATNEKLFF. The CDR3 bases are TGTGCCAGCAGTAAACAGGGGGCCGCAACTAATGAAAAACTGTTTTTT. The rearrangement joins TRBV6-6 to TRBJ1-4; 9 nucleotides agree with TRBD1. This CDR3 is 16 amino acids long. Per the germline V gene, CDR1 is MNHNY and CDR2 is SVGAGI (reference sequence). Germline trimming cut 5 bases from V and 0 bases from J; bases unmatched to any gene: 4.

V and J are TRBV7-6 and TRBJ2-5; D is uncertain. Germline loops: CDR1 SGHVS, CDR2 FNYEAQ. The CDR3 is 14 residues long. Trimming cost V 5 bases and J 5 bases, with 15 bases left between them. The CDR3 protein is CASSPPTRWETQYF. CDR3 nucleotide sequence: TGTGCCAGCAGCCCTCCGACTCGGTGGGAGACCCAGTACTTC.

The CDR3 spells CASSTEPQYNEQFF. The DNA for the CDR3 is TGTGCCAGCAGCACCGAGCCTCAGTACAATGAGCAGTTCTTC. J is TRBJ2-1 and V is TRBV9; no clear D. Trimming took off 4 bases at V and 4 bases at J, with 12 bases between the two ends. The germline CDR1 and CDR2 sequences are SGDLS and YYNGEE. CDR3 length equals 14 residues.

This chain joins TRBV6-5 and TRBJ2-7; D might be TRBD1 (5 bases). From germline, CDR1 is MNHEY and CDR2 SVGAGI. The V end was cut by 2 bases, the J end by 6 bases, with 11 bases between. CDR3 size: 13 residues. The CDR3 loop is CASSYGKGLEQYF. CDR3 DNA: TGTGCCAGCAGTTACGGGAAGGGGCTCGAGCAGTACTTC.

This chain links TRBV7-9 with TRBJ1-2; D may be TRBD1 (5 bases). CDR1 SEHNR and CDR2 FQNEAQ come from the germline V gene (reference sequence). Trimming pared 1 base from V and 4 bases from J, leaving 13 bases between. The CDR3 contains 15 residues. CDR3 DNA: TGTGCCAGCAGCTTAGGCCAGGGTGGAGGCTATGGCTACACCTTC. Encoded protein: CASSLGQGGGYGYTF.

The chain uses TRBV6-1 and TRBJ2-4; 10 bases match TRBD1. The end of the DNA aligns better with TRBJ2-7, so the J call may be wrong. Germline V gene lookup returns CDR1 MNHNS and CDR2 SASEGT. This CDR3 contains 15 residues. The CDR3 protein is CASSVGGTGDYEQYF. The CDR3 coding sequence is TGTGCCAGCAGTGTAGGAGGGACAGGGGACTACGAGCAGTACTTC.